What follows are 5 T cell receptor beta chains derived from one specimen sequenced in a study of T cells in Graves' hyperthyroidism and ophthalmopathy. Using RNA transcripts as the source, TCR beta CDR3 regions were amplified. First-round RT-PCR targeting the TCR CDR3 was performed with the HTBI primer set. TCRdb processed the multiplex PCR reads anew with MiXCR; each CDR3 protein has one entry. The table records about 380,000 distinct CDR3 sequences, 13% to 15% of them present only once. Sequences were obtained from blood. The receptors originated from a woman aged 25 to 45 with Graves' ophthalmopathy.

This clonotype was observed a handful of times. The chain uses TRBV9 and TRBJ2-2; D gene ambiguous. Trimming removed 0 bases at V and 9 bases at J, with 9 bases between. CDR3 length: 13 residues. Germline V CDR1 and CDR2: SGDLS, YYNGEE. In DNA, the CDR3 is TGTGCCAGCAGCGTAGATGGGGTTCGGGAGCTGTTTTTT. Residues: CASSVDGVRELFF. Filled out from reference TRBV9 and TRBJ2-2, the complete variable domain reads DSGVTQTPKHLITATGQRVTLRCSPRSGDLSVYWYQQSLDQGLQFLIQYYNGEERAKGNILERFSAQQFPDLHSELNLSSLELGDSALYFCASSVDGVRELFFGEGSRLTVL.

This clonotype was detected ten times or more. V and J are TRBV6-1 and TRBJ2-5; 7 nucleotides match TRBD1. Germline trimming cut 5 bases from V and 6 bases from J; bases unmatched to any gene: 6. CDR1 and CDR2 from the germline V gene are MNHNS and SASEGT. The CDR3 totals 13 residues. DNA of the CDR3: TGTGCCAGCAGTTGGGACAGTGGGCAGACCCAGTACTTC. The encoded protein is CASSWDSGQTQYF.

This clonotype was detected ten times or more. The chain has TRBV28 and TRBJ2-7; D is possibly TRBD1 or TRBD2 (5 bases each). Trimming pared 8 bases from V and 2 bases from J, leaving 16 bases between. Germline V gene sequence: CDR1 MDHEN, CDR2 SYDVKM. The CDR3 has 14 residues. The CDR3 region has the DNA TGTGCCAGCGCGTTTTTGTTGGGGGCCTACGAGCAGTACTTC. This sequence encodes CASAFLLGAYEQYF.

The chain joins TRBV29-1 to TRBJ2-3, with TRBD2 matching 11 bases. The trim removed 8 bases at V and 6 bases at J, leaving 13 bases unmatched. CDR1 is SQVTM, CDR2 ANQGSEA, per germline. This CDR3 contains 15 residues. The CDR3 DNA is TGCAGCTCTGTTAGCGGGGGGGGCAGGGCGGATACGCAGTATTTT. This encodes CSSVSGGGRADTQYF.

The V and J genes are TRBV6-9 and TRBJ1-1; D not resolved. Germline assignment: CDR1 MNHGY and CDR2 SVAAGI. Trimming shortened V by 3 bases and J by 4 bases, and 9 bases separated the two germline ends. This CDR3 is 13 amino acids long. Here the CDR3 reads CASSYQVSTEAFF. CDR3 bases: TGTGCCAGCAGTTACCAGGTGAGCACTGAAGCTTTCTTT.